The 20 T cell receptor beta chains reported below all come from one sample, sequenced in a study of vaccination and CD4 T cells after COVID-19. Regarding treatment: roughly 10-day PBMC culture with coronavirus spike peptide pools or control peptides (ViraFEST assay). These receptors lack a known antigen. With the Oncomine TCR Beta short-read assay, DNA from cultured CD4+ T cells was sequenced. TCRdb ran MiXCR on the PCR reads and lists one entry per CDR3 protein. Of some 7,700 distinct CDR3 sequences in the sample, about 50% were seen once. The sample consisted of CD4+ T cells from blood, cultured in vitro. The origin of the receptors is a human donor who had recovered from COVID-19.

This clonotype was detected only once. This chain connects TRBV11-2 to TRBJ2-3; TRBD2 might be the D (5 bases). The V end lost 1 base, the J end lost 5 bases, and 10 bases lay between the germline ends. Germline-derived CDR1 and CDR2 are SGHAT and FQNNGV. The CDR3 is 14 amino acids. CDR3: CASSLAGVGDTQYF. The CDR3 DNA reads as TGTGCCAGCAGCTTAGCCGGGGTGGGAGATACGCAGTATTTT. Full variable domain (missing parts from reference TRBV11-2 and TRBJ2-3): EAGVAQSPRYKIIEKRQSVAFWCNPISGHATLYWYQQILGQGPKLLIQFQNNGVVDDSQLPKDRFSAERLKGVDSTLKIQPAKLEDSAVYLCASSLAGVGDTQYFGPGTRLTVL.

This clonotype was recorded a few times. The CDR3 coding sequence is TGCAGTGCTGGCAGTTCTAGCGGCGTGAGCTACGAGCAGTACTTC. Translating gives CSAGSSSGVSYEQYF. This chain uses TRBV20-1 with TRBJ2-7, with 7 bases identical to TRBD2. The V gene end was trimmed by 5 bases and the J gene end by 3 bases; junction bases not matched to a gene: 13. The CDR3 sequence is 15 residues long. Germline values: CDR1 DFQATT, CDR2 SNEGSKA (reference sequence).

This chain links TRBV6-1 with TRBJ1-4, with a possible D match to TRBD1 (6 bases). Germline CDR1 MNHNS, CDR2 SASEGT. Trimming took off 6 bases at V and 8 bases at J, with 16 bases between the two ends. This CDR3 has 14 amino acids. CDR3 DNA sequence: TGTGCCAGCAGGAGGGACAATTCGAGGGAAAAACTGTTTTTT. Protein: CASRRDNSREKLFF.

The chain couples TRBV19 to TRBJ1-2; 9 bases fit TRBD1. The CDR3 consists of 14 residues. CDR1 and CDR2 from the germline V gene are LNHDA and SQIVND (reference sequence). V shed 5 bases, J shed 8 bases, and the junction held 9 bases outside the gene matches. Written as DNA, the CDR3 is TGTGCCAGTAGTTGGGACAGGGTTACTACGGGCTACACCTTC. Translation gives CASSWDRVTTGYTF.

The chain carries TRBV28 and TRBJ2-1, with TRBD2 matching 14 bases. The CDR3 is 15 amino acids. The germline gives CDR1 MDHEN, CDR2 SYDVKM. Germline trimming cut 8 bases from V and 8 bases from J; bases unmatched to any gene: 8. CDR3 region: CASLGTSGSIYEQFF. CDR3 nucleotides: TGTGCCAGCCTTGGGACTAGCGGGAGTATCTATGAGCAGTTCTTC.

The V gene is TRBV21-1, the J gene TRBJ2-1; TRBD2 was called by the table and not checked on the DNA. TRBV21-1 is assigned pseudogene status. This CDR3 has 17 residues. The CDR3 spells CASSSNRLAGYSNEQFF. The CDR3 coding sequence is TGTGCCAGCAGCTCTAACCGACTAGCGGGATACTCCAATGAGCAGTTCTTC.

This clonotype has only one observation. CDR3 sequence (DNA): TGTGCCAGTAGTCTTAGGACAGGGGCCTCCTATAATTCACCCCTCCACTTT. Protein sequence: CASSLRTGASYNSPLHF. The V call is TRBV19, the J call TRBJ1-6, with TRBD1 identical over 9 bases. With V trimmed by 5 bases and J by 0 bases, 5 bases remained unmatched. From germline, CDR1 is LNHDA and CDR2 SQIVND (reference sequence). The CDR3 is made up of 17 amino acids.

There are a few counts of this clonotype. V usage is TRBV5-1 and J usage is TRBJ2-2; the match to TRBD2 covers 10 bases. The CDR3 covers 15 residues. The V gene end was trimmed by 4 bases and the J gene end by 5 bases; junction bases not matched to a gene: 5. Germline CDR1 and CDR2: SGHRS and YFSETQ. CDR3 sequence reads: CASSPAGGETGELFF. In nucleotides, the CDR3 is TGCGCCAGCAGCCCAGCGGGGGGGGAAACCGGGGAGCTGTTTTTT.

By share, this clonotype ranks as large. CDR3 sequence: CASSRTGFDSSYNSPLHF. CDR3 DNA sequence: TGTGCCAGCAGCCGGACAGGTTTCGATTCTTCCTATAATTCACCCCTCCACTTT. The chain links TRBV12-3 or TRBV12-4 to TRBJ1-6, with 7 bases matching TRBD1. The CDR3 length is 18 residues. V gave up 6 bases and J gave up 1 base; unmatched junction bases: 12.

This chain links TRBV5-1 with TRBJ2-4; 8 positions match TRBD1. The V gene's germline CDR1 is SGHRS and CDR2 YFSETQ. V shed 4 bases and J 7 bases; nucleotides not matched to a gene: 7. The CDR3 has 14 residues. The CDR3 reads CASSLGQGWNIQYF. CDR3 nucleotides: TGCGCCAGCAGCCTTGGACAGGGTTGGAACATTCAGTACTTC.

The chain's CDR3 is CAWSVRLVSGNTIYF. In nucleotides, the CDR3 is TGTGCCTGGAGTGTCCGGCTGGTCTCTGGAAACACCATATATTTT. The chain links TRBV30 to TRBJ1-3; D gene uncertain. Trimming removed 0 bases at V and 0 bases at J, with 9 bases between. CDR3 size: 15 residues. The germline gives CDR1 GTSNPN, CDR2 SVGIG (reference sequence).

This clonotype is medium-sized (0.01 to 0.1%). The chain is built from TRBV28 and TRBJ2-2; D gene ambiguous. Deletions cut 5 bases from V and 8 bases from J, with 18 bases between. The CDR3 runs to 15 residues. CDR1 is MDHEN, CDR2 SYDVKM, per germline. The CDR3 sequence: CASSRATSDEGELFF. CDR3 sequence (DNA): TGTGCCAGCAGTCGCGCTACCTCAGACGAGGGGGAGCTGTTTTTT.

The rearrangement joins TRBV7-9 to TRBJ2-5; TRBD2 is a possible D gene (6 bases). The CDR3 is 16 residues long. Per germline, CDR1 SEHNR and CDR2 FQNEAQ (reference sequence). Trimming removed 4 bases at V and 5 bases at J, with 20 bases between. CDR3 region: CASSSRSGPSFETQYF. CDR3 DNA sequence: TGTGCCAGCAGCTCCCGGAGCGGGCCGAGTTTTGAGACCCAGTACTTC.

This clonotype was observed a single time. J is TRBJ2-1 and V is TRBV19; D is tentatively TRBD1 or TRBD2 (5 bases each). The CDR3 sequence is 14 residues long. Germline CDR1 reads LNHDA; CDR2 reads SQIVND (reference sequence). V was clipped by 8 bases and J by 8 bases, with 19 bases between them. In nucleotides, the CDR3 is TGTGCCAGTGCCAACCGGGACCACTTGGATGAGCAGTTCTTC. It specifies CASANRDHLDEQFF.

The rearrangement joins TRBV15 to TRBJ2-3; possibly TRBD2 for D (6 bases). The CDR3 runs to 16 residues. Germline V gene data show CDR1 as LNHNV and CDR2 as YYDKDF (reference sequence). With 5 bases removed from V and 0 bases from J, the gap between germline ends came to 15 bases. The CDR3 is CATSGRTAESTDTQYF. The CDR3 DNA reads as TGTGCCACCAGCGGGAGGACGGCGGAAAGCACAGATACGCAGTATTTT.

The rearrangement uses TRBV7-3 and TRBJ1-1; tentative D call: TRBD1 (6 bases). This CDR3 is built from 13 residues. Germline CDR1 is SGHTA and CDR2 is FQGTGA. V was shortened by 4 bases and J by 5 bases, with 11 bases between the two germline ends. CDR3 protein: CASSWGAETEAFF. The CDR3 DNA follows: TGTGCCAGCAGCTGGGGGGCAGAGACTGAAGCTTTCTTT.

This clonotype has only a few counts. V usage is TRBV27 and J usage is TRBJ1-2; D remains unclear. The CDR3 covers 12 residues. V dropped 3 bases and J dropped 8 bases, with 10 bases sitting between them. Germline V gene data show CDR1 as MNHEY and CDR2 as SMNVEV (reference sequence). The CDR3 region is CASSFPNGGYTF. The CDR3 DNA reads as TGTGCCAGCAGTTTCCCCAATGGGGGCTACACCTTC.

The CDR3 reads CASSSPTGRGMNTEAFF. CDR3 nucleotides: TGTGCCAGTAGTAGTCCCACGGGTCGAGGCATGAACACTGAAGCTTTCTTT. The chain is built from TRBV19 and TRBJ1-1; no definite D call. Between the trimmed V and J ends, which lost 4 bases and 0 bases, there was a span of 18 bases. The CDR3 has 17 amino acids. Germline CDR1 and CDR2: LNHDA and SQIVND (reference sequence).

Only a few counts were recorded for this clonotype. The CDR3 loop is CASSGMRAGTGELFF. The CDR3 DNA reads TGTGCCAGCAGCGGGATGAGGGCGGGGACCGGGGAGCTGTTTTTT. This chain uses TRBV27 with TRBJ2-2; a weak D match, TRBD2 (6 bases). V lost 6 bases, J lost 5 bases, and 16 bases lay in between. Germline V gene lookup returns CDR1 MNHEY and CDR2 SMNVEV (reference sequence). The CDR3 is made up of 15 amino acids.

The rearrangement joins TRBV25-1 to TRBJ2-1; perhaps D is TRBD1 or TRBD2 (5 bases each). The CDR3 consists of 18 residues. Trimming pared 0 bases from V and 2 bases from J, leaving 17 bases between. Looked up from germline, CDR1 is MGHDK and CDR2 is SYGVNS. CDR3 residues: CASSEYLNWGPTYNEQFF. The DNA of the CDR3 is TGTGCCAGCAGTGAATATCTTAATTGGGGACCCACCTACAATGAGCAGTTCTTC.